This paragraph covers one TCR beta chain sequence. The sample originates from a study of blood T cell repertoires in COVID-19. For the study at large: Acute and convalescent COVID-19 samples came from the United States, Italy and Spain.

The CDR3 is made up of 15 amino acids. Per the germline V gene, CDR1 is SGDLS and CDR2 is YYNGEE. V gave up 0 bases and J gave up 6 bases, with 13 bases separating them. Profiling relied on immunoSEQ multiplex PCR, and the TCRdb table lists in-frame clones only, not all of them. The sample shows about 270,000 clones, roughly nine tenths of them seen only once. V usage is TRBV9 and J usage is TRBJ2-1, with unresolved D. Sequencing was performed on peripheral blood. This TCR was sampled from a man aged 40-49 years with active or convalescent COVID-19. The CDR3 nucleotides read TGTGCCAGCAGCGTAGGTGGTCGTCCGAGCAATGAGCAGTTCTTC. This gives the protein CASSVGGRPSNEQFF.